This T cell receptor (beta chain) was identified during a study of shared clonotypes between healthy human individuals. Whole-study findings and limits: The four-donor shared clonotypes exceeded non-shared clonotypes in generation probability, with non-shared ones scoring lower. With a handful of donors compared, around 4.7% of naive CD4 clonotypes were shared. In general, naive subsets displayed greater estimated richness than memory subsets did.

Repertoires were generated with immunoSEQ multiplex PCR, while TCRdb's copy carries only in-frame clones and drops some. Among 600,000 to 750,000 clones listed, 72% were seen once. Naive CD45RA+ and memory CD45RA-negative subsets were split from CD4+ cells. This clone was observed a handful of times. Its antigen is unidentified. The V gene lost 5 bases and the J gene lost 5 bases, with 13 bases spanning the gap. This CDR3 has 14 amino acids. CDR1 and CDR2 from the germline V gene are SGHRS and YFSETQ. This sequence joins TRBV5-1 and TRBJ2-2, with D maybe TRBD1 (6 bases). Sequencing used memory CD4+ T cells sorted from blood. The subset is: CD45RA-negative fraction. This sequence was found in a woman aged 25 to 39 in good health. The CDR3 is CASSTQGLTGELFF. The CDR3 nucleotides read TGCGCCAGCAGTACACAGGGTTTGACCGGGGAGCTGTTTTTT.